This T cell receptor (beta chain) comes out of a study of blood T cell repertoires in COVID-19. Study overall: COVID-19 samples from acute and convalescent phases originated in the United States, Italy and Spain. Nucleic acid was either cDNA or gDNA, and it came from T cells, B-cell-depleted T cells, or PBMCs.

The CDR3 spans 14 residues. J was trimmed by 2 bases and V by 5 bases; bases with no gene match: 5. Germline V gives CDR1 SGHTA, CDR2 FQGNSA. Authors' analysis steps: The assay estimated nucleated cells by amplifying reference gene primers. Libraries were prepared by immunoSEQ multiplex PCR; TCRdb keeps only in-frame clonotypes and omits some of them. Clonal size and the V and J genes are those of that table, whereas D and trimming came from the DNA. Altogether under 150,000 clones are present, approximately 88% being singletons, with the ten largest covering 7.5% to 8%. What was sequenced was peripheral blood. V gene TRBV7-2 combines with J gene TRBJ2-5; 7 bases line up with TRBD2. This clonotype originated in a man aged 50-59 years with acute or convalescent COVID-19. Here the CDR3 reads CASSQYSGQETQYF. As DNA, the CDR3 is TGTGCCAGCAGCCAGTATAGCGGGCAAGAGACCCAGTACTTC.